These 22 T cell receptor beta chains were sequenced from one sample in a study of a mutant IDH1 vaccine in newly diagnosed glioma. Libraries were prepared by immunoSEQ multiplex PCR; TCRdb keeps only in-frame clonotypes and omits some of them. This sample carries fewer than 55,000 clones, roughly 79% of them seen once, and the ten largest clones take approximately 4.7%. Antigen specificity for these receptors is unknown. Time point: week 35, safety follow-up. The study gave 300 ug of mutant IDH1 20-mer peptide per vaccine dose, with topical imiquimod. This specimen consisted of PBMCs, obtained from a glioma patient whose treatment included an IDH1 peptide vaccine. The receptor set was obtained from a woman aged 40 to 50 with glioma. Some clones in this sample may be carry-over from other donors' samples.

This chain connects TRBV7-9 to TRBJ1-4; D unresolved. Deletions cut 5 bases from V and 6 bases from J, with 13 bases between. This CDR3 is built from 14 residues. The germline gives CDR1 SEHNR, CDR2 FQNEAQ (reference sequence). The CDR3 loop is CASSQTVLDEKLFF. CDR3 nucleotides: TGTGCCAGCAGCCAGACGGTTCTAGATGAAAAACTGTTTTTT.

This clone has just one count. The rearrangement links TRBV6-4 to TRBJ2-6; no clear D gene. The CDR3 is made up of 14 amino acids. The germline V gene has CDR1 MRHNA and CDR2 SNTAGT. The V end lost 4 bases, the J end lost 4 bases, and 8 bases lay between the germline ends. CDR3 in amino acids: CASSVTAGANVLTF. In DNA form, the CDR3 reads TGTGCCAGCAGTGTCACGGCCGGGGCCAACGTCCTGACTTTC.

The CDR3 DNA follows: TGTGCCAGTAGTATAATAAAAAGGACAGGGGACACAGATACGCAGTATTTT. Its protein product is CASSIIKRTGDTDTQYF. The V call is TRBV19, the J call TRBJ2-3; the match to TRBD1 covers 9 bases. The CDR3 totals 17 residues. Losses at the gene ends were 2 bases for V and 2 bases for J; bases not matched to a gene: 8. Germline V gene data show CDR1 as LNHDA and CDR2 as SQIVND (reference sequence).

V gene TRBV7-9 combines with J gene TRBJ2-3; weak D call: TRBD1 (6 bases). The CDR3 has 18 amino acids. CDR1 SEHNR and CDR2 FQNEAQ come from the germline V gene (reference sequence). V gave up 3 bases and J gave up 5 bases, with 24 bases separating them. The CDR3 region has the DNA TGTGCCAGCAGCTTGGTAGGGATCCGGATAGGGGGAGTAGATACGCAGTATTTT. The encoded protein is CASSLVGIRIGGVDTQYF.

The gene calls are TRBV29-1 and TRBJ1-4; D unresolved. This CDR3 spans 11 amino acids. V gave up 3 bases and J gave up 6 bases, with 5 bases separating them. The germline CDR1 and CDR2 sequences are SQVTM and ANQGSEA. CDR3 sequence (DNA): TGCAGCGTTGACCGCGATGAAAAACTGTTTTTT. It specifies CSVDRDEKLFF.

This clone was seen only once. V and J are TRBV28 and TRBJ2-3, with unresolved D. In germline, CDR1 is MDHEN, CDR2 SYDVKM. Trimming cost V 5 bases and J 0 bases, with 15 bases left between them. The CDR3 consists of 16 residues. This chain's CDR3 is CASSEPRQTSTDTQYF. CDR3 coding DNA: TGTGCCAGCAGTGAGCCCCGCCAGACTAGCACAGATACGCAGTATTTT.

In this sample, this clone turned up a few times. J is TRBJ1-1 and V is TRBV5-1; tentative D call: TRBD1 (6 bases). This CDR3 contains 14 residues. The V gene's germline CDR1 is SGHRS and CDR2 YFSETQ. Trimming removed 4 bases from V and 0 bases from J, with 10 bases in between. CDR3 residues: CASSVRTVNTEAFF. Here the CDR3 DNA reads TGCGCCAGCAGCGTGAGGACAGTGAACACTGAAGCTTTCTTT.

The rearrangement links TRBV19 to TRBJ1-4; D not certain. CDR1 LNHDA and CDR2 SQIVND come from the germline V gene (reference sequence). CDR3 size: 15 residues. Trimming took off 2 bases at V and 3 bases at J, with 10 bases between the two ends. CDR3: CASSISGQPNEKLFF. The CDR3 bases are TGTGCCAGTAGTATAAGCGGCCAACCTAATGAAAAACTGTTTTTT.

The chain has TRBV6-1 and TRBJ2-1, with D possibly matching TRBD2 (6 bases). There are 13 residues in the CDR3. Germline V gives CDR1 MNHNS, CDR2 SASEGT. The V end was cut by 2 bases, the J end by 10 bases, with 12 bases between. The CDR3 DNA reads TGTGCCAGCAGTGAATCGGGGGTTAGCGAGCAGTTCTTC. Translated, it gives CASSESGVSEQFF.

The gene calls are TRBV7-6 and TRBJ2-3; the D is unclear. CDR1 SGHVS and CDR2 FNYEAQ come from the germline V gene. This CDR3 is 12 amino acids long. V lost 1 base to trimming and J lost 6 bases, with 5 bases between them. The CDR3, as DNA: TGTGCCAGCAGCTTAGTGGGGGATACGCAGTATTTT. Residues: CASSLVGDTQYF.

Here the CDR3 reads CASSQEASTEAFF. Written as DNA, the CDR3 is TGCGCCAGCAGCCAAGAAGCGTCCACTGAAGCTTTCTTT. The chain has TRBV4-3 and TRBJ1-1; no clear D gene. CDR1 LGHNA and CDR2 YSLEER come from the germline V gene. Trimming left V 0 bases short and J 4 bases short, with 6 bases between. This CDR3 contains 13 residues.

The chain is built from TRBV4-1 and TRBJ2-7; D is possibly TRBD2 (6 bases). Trimming took 0 bases from V and 2 from J, leaving 11 bases between them. The CDR3 runs 15 residues. CDR1 and CDR2 from the germline V gene are MGHRA and YSYEKL. CDR3 amino acids: CASSQESGQTYEQYF. Here the CDR3 DNA reads TGCGCCAGCAGCCAAGAAAGCGGGCAGACCTACGAGCAGTACTTC.

This rearrangement joins TRBV19 to TRBJ1-1; 9 bases map to TRBD1. CDR3 length: 14 residues. Trimming took 5 bases from V and 4 from J; bases not matched to a gene: 5. Per the germline V gene, CDR1 is LNHDA and CDR2 is SQIVND (reference sequence). CDR3 in DNA: TGTGCCAGTAGTTTCGGGACAGGGCGCACTGAAGCTTTCTTT. Translated, it gives CASSFGTGRTEAFF.

V and J are TRBV5-8 and TRBJ2-5; D may be TRBD2 (5 bases). Germline assignment: CDR1 SGHTS and CDR2 YDEGEE. CDR3 length equals 13 residues. V gave up 3 bases and J gave up 5 bases, with 11 bases separating them. The CDR3 region is CASSSGRRETQYF. The CDR3 coding sequence is TGTGCCAGCAGCTCGGGGAGAAGGGAGACCCAGTACTTC.

On this clone: One end of the junction fails to match germline, which may point to a read error. The rearrangement joins TRBV15 to TRBJ2-5; TRBD2 agrees at 10 bases. CDR3 length equals 15 residues. Per the germline V gene, CDR1 is LNHNV and CDR2 is YYDKDF (reference sequence). The CDR3 nucleotides are TGTGCCACCAGCAGAGACCCTAGCGGGGGAGAGGCCCAGTACTTC. Its protein is CATSRDPSGGEAQYF.

This chain links TRBV4-3 with TRBJ2-3, with D perhaps being TRBD1 or TRBD2 (5 bases each). Germline V CDR1 and CDR2: LGHNA, YSLEER. The CDR3 totals 15 residues. Trimming pared 1 base from V and 3 bases from J, leaving 11 bases between. This CDR3 reads CASSQAGASTDTQYF. In nucleotides, the CDR3 is TGCGCCAGCAGCCAAGCCGGGGCTTCGACAGATACGCAGTATTTT.

There are a few counts of this clone. V usage is TRBV28 and J usage is TRBJ2-2; the match to TRBD2 covers 11 bases. The CDR3 has 17 amino acids. Germline lookup yields CDR1 MDHEN and CDR2 SYDVKM. V trimming: 0 bases; J trimming: 6 bases; junction bases outside the gene matches: 6. The CDR3 nucleotides read TGTGCCAGCAGTTTATGGGCCCTAGCGGGGGGACCCGGGGAGCTGTTTTTT. It is translated as CASSLWALAGGPGELFF.

This clone has just one count. The CDR3 protein is CASSERRDREGKNIQYF. Written as DNA, the CDR3 is TGTGCCAGCAGTGAAAGGAGGGACAGGGAAGGCAAAAACATTCAGTACTTC. This chain connects TRBV2 to TRBJ2-4; TRBD1 aligns across 9 bases. CDR3 length: 17 amino acids. Germline lookup yields CDR1 SNHLY and CDR2 FYNNEI. The J segment lost 3 bases and the V segment lost 2 bases, leaving 8 bases of the junction unmatched. Variable domain in full (rest from reference TRBV2 and TRBJ2-4): EPEVTQTPSHQVTQMGQEVILRCVPISNHLYFYWYRQILGQKVEFLVSFYNNEISEKSEIFDDQFSVERPDGSNFTLKIRSTKLEDSAMYFCASSERRDREGKNIQYFGAGTRLSVL.

The rearrangement uses TRBV5-1 and TRBJ2-5, with D perhaps given as TRBD1 or TRBD2 (5 bases each). The CDR3 extends over 16 amino acids. CDR1 SGHRS and CDR2 YFSETQ come from the germline V gene. The ends were cut back, 0 bases at V and 4 bases at J, with 16 bases in the middle. The CDR3 DNA is TGCGCCAGCAGCTTGGAAGGGACGACAGAGGGAGAGACCCAGTACTTC. Its translation is CASSLEGTTEGETQYF. Full variable domain (missing parts from reference TRBV5-1 and TRBJ2-5): KAGVTQTPRYLIKTRGQQVTLSCSPISGHRSVSWYQQTPGQGLQFLFEYFSETQRNKGNFPGRFSGRQFSNSRSEMNVSTLELGDSALYLCASSLEGTTEGETQYFGPGTRLLVL.

The chain is built from TRBV12-5 and TRBJ2-3; 7 nucleotides line up with TRBD2. The germline CDR1 and CDR2 sequences are LGHNT and FRNRAP. V lost 6 bases, J lost 5 bases, and 8 bases stayed unmatched. The CDR3 totals 14 residues. Here the CDR3 DNA reads TGTGCTAGTGGCTATGGGGAGGGCCGAGATACGCAGTATTTT. It translates to CASGYGEGRDTQYF.

The chain employs TRBV6-4 and TRBJ2-1; D unclear. Looked up from germline, CDR1 is MRHNA and CDR2 is SNTAGT. Trimming left V 0 bases short and J 9 bases short, with 12 bases between. The CDR3 spans 14 residues. The DNA for the CDR3 is TGTGCCAGCAGTGACTCGAGCCAGAGTTCTGAGCAGTTCTTC. Its translation: CASSDSSQSSEQFF.

To note about this clone: One end of the junction is discordant with germline, which a read error may explain. In DNA form, the CDR3 reads TGTGCCAGCAGCGTACCTGGGGGCTATTATAACTCACCCCTCCACTTT. It encodes CASSVPGGYYNSPLHF. J is TRBJ1-6 and V is TRBV9; perhaps TRBD1 as D (6 bases). Germline V gene lookup returns CDR1 SGDLS and CDR2 YYNGEE. CDR3 length: 16 amino acids.